The 24 T cell receptor beta chains given below trace back to one sample, sequenced in a study of blood T cell repertoires in COVID-19. The method was immunoSEQ multiplex PCR; TCRdb's version includes in-frame clones alone and lacks a portion of them. The sample carries about 160,000 clones, around 80% recorded once. The material sequenced was PBMCs or T cells enriched from blood (not recorded which). The receptors stem from a woman between 50 and 59 years old who had recovered from COVID-19.

The chain is built from TRBV4-3 and TRBJ2-1, with TRBD2 identical over 8 bases. The CDR3 is 18 residues long. The V gene end was trimmed by 3 bases and the J gene end by 3 bases; junction bases not matched to a gene: 13. Germline values: CDR1 LGHNA, CDR2 YSLEER. The CDR3: CASSQLWGPTSGYNEQFF. CDR3 nucleotides: TGCGCCAGCAGCCAGCTATGGGGCCCCACTAGCGGCTACAATGAGCAGTTCTTC.

The gene calls are TRBV4-3 and TRBJ2-3; TRBD2 might be the D (6 bases). The V end lost 1 base, the J end lost 9 bases, and 8 bases lay between the germline ends. There are 12 residues in the CDR3. Germline CDR1 is LGHNA and CDR2 is YSLEER. The CDR3 nucleotides are TGCGCCAGCAGCCAAGTCGCGGGGACGCAGTATTTT. It specifies CASSQVAGTQYF.

V usage is TRBV10-3 and J usage is TRBJ2-3; 11 nucleotides align to TRBD2. The CDR3 has 15 residues. Germline V CDR1 and CDR2: ENHRY, SYGVKD. The ends lost 6 bases at V and 4 bases at J; junction bases unmatched: 6. CDR3 in amino acids: CAIRELAGEADTQYF. Written as DNA, the CDR3 is TGTGCCATCAGGGAACTAGCGGGAGAAGCAGATACGCAGTATTTT.

This rearrangement joins TRBV6-5 to TRBJ2-1; D remains unclear. From germline, CDR1 is MNHEY and CDR2 SVGAGI. CDR3 length: 12 residues. With 5 bases removed from V and 8 bases from J, the gap between germline ends came to 10 bases. The CDR3 DNA is TGTGCCAGCAGTCCTAAGCTAGATGAGCAGTTCTTC. Protein sequence: CASSPKLDEQFF.

The chain recombines TRBV19 with TRBJ2-7; D perhaps matches TRBD1 (6 bases). The germline V gene encodes CDR1 LNHDA and CDR2 SQIVND (reference sequence). V was shortened by 4 bases and J by 3 bases, with 10 bases between the two germline ends. The CDR3 contains 13 residues. CDR3 loop: CASSTWDIYEQYF. The DNA for the CDR3 is TGTGCCAGTAGTACTTGGGACATCTACGAGCAGTACTTC.

A word on this clone: This sample also contains other DNA sequences that code for the same CDR3. The rearrangement joins TRBV29-1 to TRBJ1-5, with 7 nucleotides matching TRBD1. V lost 6 bases to trimming and J lost 3 bases; unmatched junction nucleotides: 5. The germline V gene has CDR1 SQVTM and CDR2 ANQGSEA. The CDR3 runs 13 residues. DNA of the CDR3: TGCAGCGTCGGACAGGCTCTCAATCAGCCCCAGCATTTT. This codes for CSVGQALNQPQHF.

The chain combines TRBV7-2 with TRBJ1-2; D call uncertain. This CDR3 has 14 residues. V lost 1 base and J 7 bases, leaving 13 bases between the germline ends. Germline CDR1 SGHTA, CDR2 FQGNSA. CDR3 region: CASSLDGQIFGYTF. DNA of the CDR3: TGTGCCAGCAGCTTAGATGGGCAGATCTTTGGCTACACCTTC. Looking up the rest from reference TRBV7-2 and TRBJ1-2 gives the full variable domain: GAGVSQSPSNKVTEKGKDVELRCDPISGHTALYWYRQSLGQGLEFLIYFQGNSAPDKSGLPSDRFSAERTGGSVSTLTIQRTQQEDSAVYLCASSLDGQIFGYTFGSGTRLTVV.

The chain's CDR3 is CASSLPGQATEAFF. CDR3 coding DNA: TGTGCCAGCAGCTTACCGGGACAGGCCACTGAAGCTTTCTTT. The chain employs TRBV5-4 and TRBJ1-1; 8 bases fit TRBD1. V gave up 2 bases and J gave up 4 bases; unmatched junction bases: 4. Germline CDR1 and CDR2: SGHNT and YYREEE (reference sequence). This CDR3 is built from 14 residues.

The chain uses TRBV2 and TRBJ2-2; D perhaps matches TRBD1 (5 bases). V was cut by 8 bases and J by 8 bases, with 18 bases left in between. This CDR3 comprises 14 residues. Germline V gene sequence: CDR1 SNHLY, CDR2 FYNNEI. CDR3 nucleotides: TGTGCCAGCTGCGAATGGTGGGGCAAGGGGGAGCTGTTTTTT. This codes for CASCEWWGKGELFF.

V gene TRBV6-5 combines with J gene TRBJ2-5, with TRBD1 matching over 8 bases. With 6 bases clipped from V and 7 bases from J, the junction kept 13 bases outside the gene matches. The CDR3 runs 15 residues. Looked up from germline, CDR1 is MNHEY and CDR2 is SVGAGI. The CDR3 coding sequence is TGTGCCAGCAGCTCCCCGGGACAGGATTTCGGGACCCAGTACTTC. Translated, it gives CASSSPGQDFGTQYF.

V usage is TRBV6-1 and J usage is TRBJ2-7; tentatively, D is TRBD1 (6 bases). The ends were cut back, 2 bases at V and 5 bases at J, with 13 bases in the middle. The CDR3 has 14 residues. The germline gives CDR1 MNHNS, CDR2 SASEGT. CDR3: CASSELSRGHEQYF. CDR3 bases: TGTGCCAGCAGTGAACTATCCAGGGGCCACGAGCAGTACTTC.

At least ten counts were recorded for this clone. The V gene is TRBV19, the J gene TRBJ2-1; TRBD1 matches 11 bases. This CDR3 region has 15 residues. The V segment lost 3 bases and the J segment 7 bases; nucleotides outside the gene matches: 5. The germline V gene encodes CDR1 LNHDA and CDR2 SQIVND (reference sequence). The DNA for the CDR3 is TGTGCCAGTAGTATTCGGGACAGGGGGAAGAATGAGCAGTTCTTC. Translated: CASSIRDRGKNEQFF. Full variable domain (remainder filled in from reference TRBV19 and TRBJ2-1): DGGITQSPKYLFRKEGQNVTLSCEQNLNHDAMYWYRQDPGQGLRLIYYSQIVNDFQKGDIAEGYSVSREKKESFPLTVTSAQKNPTAFYLCASSIRDRGKNEQFFGPGTRLTVL.

This chain connects TRBV19 to TRBJ2-1; 11 bases fit TRBD2. Germline V CDR1 and CDR2: LNHDA, SQIVND (reference sequence). This CDR3 is built from 15 residues. Trimming at V came to 5 bases and at J to 8 bases, leaving 8 bases not matched to a gene. The CDR3 region has the DNA TGTGCCAGTAGTGGGTCTAGCGGGGGGAACCATGAGCAGTTCTTC. Its protein is CASSGSSGGNHEQFF.

V gene TRBV3-1 (or the pseudogene TRBV3-2) combines with J gene TRBJ2-1, with D possibly matching TRBD1 (6 bases). V lost 1 base and J lost 6, with 13 bases in between. The CDR3 sequence is 15 residues long. CDR1 is LGHDT and CDR2 is YNNKEL in the germline V gene (reference sequence). This CDR3 is CASSQAGRGGNEQFF. The CDR3 bases are TGTGCCAGCAGCCAAGCAGGGCGAGGGGGCAATGAGCAGTTCTTC.

V usage is TRBV9 and J usage is TRBJ1-6; 8 nucleotides align to TRBD1. V lost 0 bases and J lost 9; bases outside the gene matches: 29. Germline assignment: CDR1 SGDLS and CDR2 YYNGEE. The CDR3 runs 23 residues. In DNA, the CDR3 is TGTGCCAGCAGCGTAGGTCGGATAAGCGCACCCCCGGGGAAGCAGGGGGCTGGTTCACCCCTCCACTTT. Translation gives CASSVGRISAPPGKQGAGSPLHF.

V is TRBV7-8 and J is TRBJ2-1; no definite D call. Trimming removed 0 bases from V and 15 bases from J, with 18 bases in between. The CDR3 has 14 residues. The germline V gene encodes CDR1 SGHVS and CDR2 FQNEAQ. The CDR3 bases are TGTGCCAGCAGCTTAGCCCCCCTCGCGTCCCCCTCGTTCTTC. Protein sequence: CASSLAPLASPSFF. Using reference TRBV7-8 and TRBJ2-1 for the parts outside the CDR3, the full variable domain is GAGVSQSPRYKVAKRGQDVALRCDPISGHVSLFWYQQALGQGPEFLTYFQNEAQLDKSGLPSDRFFAERPEGSVSTLKIQRTQQEDSAVYLCASSLAPLASPSFFGPGTRLTVL.

On this clone: The sample contains more than one DNA sequence encoding this CDR3. V is TRBV15 and J is TRBJ1-5; possibly TRBD1 for D (6 bases). Trimming removed 0 bases from V and 4 bases from J, with 7 bases in between. CDR1 is LNHNV and CDR2 is YYDKDF in the germline V gene (reference sequence). The CDR3 consists of 14 residues. The CDR3 nucleotides read TGTGCCACCAGCAGAGATAGGGGGAATCAGCCCCAGCATTTT. This codes for CATSRDRGNQPQHF.

The gene calls are TRBV5-4 and TRBJ2-5, with 12 bases identical to TRBD2. Germline lookup yields CDR1 SGHNT and CDR2 YYREEE (reference sequence). Trimming removed 0 bases from V and 3 bases from J; junction bases left unmatched: 6. This CDR3 contains 17 residues. The CDR3 DNA follows: TGTGCCAGCAGCTTGGCCCCTAGCGGGGGGGCAAAAGAGACCCAGTACTTC. Protein sequence: CASSLAPSGGAKETQYF.

This clone was seen only once. V and J are TRBV7-3 and TRBJ2-7, with D perhaps TRBD1 (6 bases). V lost 5 bases and J lost 7, with 15 bases in between. The CDR3 extends over 13 amino acids. CDR1 is SGHTA and CDR2 is FQGTGA in the germline V gene. The CDR3 bases are TGTGCCAGCAGCCGGGGACACTTGGGTGAGCAGTACTTC. Translating gives CASSRGHLGEQYF.

The CDR3 protein is CATWDSSPGRSDQPQHF. CDR3 sequence (DNA): TGTGCCACCTGGGACAGTAGTCCTGGTAGGAGTGATCAGCCCCAGCATTTT. V and J are TRBV24-1 and TRBJ1-5, with TRBD1 identical over 7 bases. CDR3 length: 17 residues. CDR1 and CDR2 (germline): KGHDR, SFDVKD. After removal of 9 bases from V and 5 bases from J, the junction contained 18 bases not matched to a gene.

The J gene is TRBJ2-7, the V gene TRBV27, with D possibly matching TRBD1 (6 bases). V dropped 7 bases and J dropped 6 bases, with 19 bases sitting between them. The CDR3 is 14 residues long. Germline V gene lookup returns CDR1 MNHEY and CDR2 SMNVEV (reference sequence). CDR3 loop: CASTPRDTWPEQYF. The CDR3 DNA reads as TGTGCCAGCACCCCCCGGGACACTTGGCCCGAGCAGTACTTC.

This chain connects TRBV19 to TRBJ2-7; 9 bases line up with TRBD2. The J segment lost 1 base and the V segment lost 6 bases, leaving 7 bases of the junction unmatched. The germline gives CDR1 LNHDA, CDR2 SQIVND (reference sequence). CDR3 length: 15 amino acids. This chain's CDR3 is CASRSIAGASYEQYF. The CDR3 coding sequence is TGTGCCAGTAGATCCATAGCGGGGGCTTCCTACGAGCAGTACTTC.

The V and J genes are TRBV24-1 and TRBJ2-2; D is perhaps TRBD1 (5 bases). V lost 7 bases and J lost 3, with 8 bases in between. CDR3 size: 13 residues. CDR1 is KGHDR, CDR2 SFDVKD, per germline. CDR3 region: CATRSGYTGELFF. The DNA for the CDR3 is TGTGCCACCAGATCAGGGTACACCGGGGAGCTGTTTTTT.

This chain connects TRBV7-2 to TRBJ2-3, with D perhaps matching TRBD1 (5 bases). Trimming stripped 2 bases from V and 10 bases from J, with 10 bases between. CDR3 length: 12 amino acids. Germline CDR1 is SGHTA and CDR2 is FQGNSA. The DNA for the CDR3 is TGTGCCAGCAGCTTACAGGGTTTAGCGCAGTATTTT. Amino acids: CASSLQGLAQYF.